Listed below are T cell receptor beta chains from one sample, sequenced in a study of blood T cell repertoires in COVID-19. Only in-frame clones appear in the TCRdb table, and some are missing; sequencing was by immunoSEQ multiplex PCR. The sample yields about 220,000 clones, more than 70% seen once. Source material: peripheral blood. The receptors here all came from a woman aged 50 to 60 with acute or convalescent COVID-19. CDR3s include the opening cysteine and the closing phenylalanine or tryptophan. The order of the fields is V gene, D gene, J gene, clone size, CDR3 DNA, CDR3 protein. D genes are given only for firm matches. Only part of the rows carry a size: once, few, many, or a class if the clone is expanded.

TRBV3-1/TRBV3-2	NA	TRBJ2-5	NA	TGTGCCAGCAGCCAAGTTGAGGACTATCAAGAGACCCAGTACTTC	CASSQVEDYQETQYF
TRBV12-5	TRBD2	TRBJ2-1	NA	TGTGCTAGTGGGGGAGATAGCGGGGCTTACAATGAGCAGTTCTTC	CASGGDSGAYNEQFF
TRBV6-1	NA	TRBJ2-1	NA	TGTGCCAGCAGTGAAGGGTGGGAGAGGAGGAATAATGAGCAGTTCTTC	CASSEGWERRNNEQFF
TRBV7-2	TRBD1	TRBJ1-6	few	TGTGCCAGCAGCCGTGGACAGGGGGCTTCAAATTCACCCCTCCACTTT	CASSRGQGASNSPLHF
TRBV2	NA	TRBJ2-2	NA	TGTGCCAGCAGTGGAACAGGAACCGGGGAGCTGTTTTTT	CASSGTGTGELFF
TRBV27	TRBD1	TRBJ1-1	NA	TGTGCCAGCGGCGACAGGGGAATGAACACTGAAGCTTTCTTT	CASGDRGMNTEAFF
TRBV4-2	NA	TRBJ1-1	NA	TGTGCCAGCACTCCCACAGGGATAAAGAACACTGAAGCTTTCTTT	CASTPTGIKNTEAFF
TRBV30	NA	TRBJ1-3	NA	TGTGCCTGGAGCCCGGGAGGTCCTGGAAACACCATATATTTT	CAWSPGGPGNTIYF
TRBV12-5	NA	TRBJ2-3	NA	TGTGCTAGTGTGCAGGGCGGGGAAAATACGCAGTATTTT	CASVQGGENTQYF
TRBV5-1	TRBD1	TRBJ2-7	once	TGCGCCAGCAGCAAGACAGGGGGAGCCTACGAGCAGTACTTC	CASSKTGGAYEQYF
TRBV7-2	NA	TRBJ1-1	few	TGTGCCAGCACCATAGGGGAAATGAACACTGAAGCTTTCTTT	CASTIGEMNTEAFF
TRBV5-5	NA	TRBJ2-1	NA	TGTGCCAGCAGCCTCCCCTTAAATGAGCAGTTCTTC	CASSLPLNEQFF
TRBV5-5	TRBD2	TRBJ2-5	NA	TGTGCCAGCAGCTCAGGACTAGCGGGAGGGGAAGAGACCCAGTACTTC	CASSSGLAGGEETQYF
TRBV14	NA	TRBJ2-7	NA	TGTGCCAGCAGAGCCTCCGGGACTCCCCTAGGGGAGCAGTACTTC	CASRASGTPLGEQYF
TRBV24-1	TRBD1	TRBJ2-7	NA	TGTGCCACCAGTGAATCCGGGACAGGGGGCTACGAGCAGTACTTC	CATSESGTGGYEQYF
TRBV2	NA	TRBJ1-1	few	TGTGCCAGCAGTTTCAGAAAAAACACTGAAGCTTTCTTT	CASSFRKNTEAFF
TRBV2	NA	TRBJ2-5	NA	TGTGCCAGCGGGCTGGACAGCCCTACGCAAGAGACCCAGTACTTC	CASGLDSPTQETQYF
TRBV5-6	NA	TRBJ1-2	NA	TGTGCCAGCAGCTTGGCTCAGGTTTACTATGGCTACACCTTC	CASSLAQVYYGYTF
TRBV10-2	TRBD1	TRBJ2-5	NA	TGCGCCAGCAGGCTGGGACAGGGTACTCGGGAGACCCAGTACTTC	CASRLGQGTRETQYF
TRBV28	TRBD1	TRBJ2-3	once	TGTGCCAGCAGTTTAGTAGGGGACAGTCCGTTCACAGATACGCAGTATTTT	CASSLVGDSPFTDTQYF
TRBV5-1	NA	TRBJ1-2	few	TGCGCCAGCAGCCGGGACAATTATGGCTACACCTTC	CASSRDNYGYTF
TRBV7-9	NA	TRBJ2-1	NA	TGTGCCAGCAGCGGGTACAGGTCTCCAAACAACAATGAGCAGTTCTTC	CASSGYRSPNNNEQFF
TRBV2	TRBD2	TRBJ2-3	NA	TGTGCCAGCAGCGTTGCGGGGGCAGATACGCAGTATTTT	CASSVAGADTQYF
TRBV7-6	NA	TRBJ2-3	NA	TGTGCCAGCAGCTTAAGTACGTTCGCCTCGGGTACGCAGTATTTT	CASSLSTFASGTQYF
TRBV29-1	TRBD1	TRBJ2-1	NA	TGCAGCGTTGAAATAGCAGGGGGCGTGCGGAATGAGCAGTTCTTC	CSVEIAGGVRNEQFF
TRBV4-2	NA	TRBJ2-7	NA	TGTGCCAGCAGCCAAGGAAGGGGCCCCGCCTACGAGCAGTACTTC	CASSQGRGPAYEQYF
TRBV10-2	TRBD1	TRBJ1-3	NA	TGCGCCAGCAGTAGGACAGGGGGCCTTGGAAACACCATATATTTT	CASSRTGGLGNTIYF
TRBV10-3	NA	TRBJ1-1	few	TGTGCCATCAGTCTGGTGGGGCACACTGAAGCTTTCTTT	CAISLVGHTEAFF
TRBV9	TRBD2	TRBJ2-5	NA	TGTGCCAGCAGCGGGTTAGCGGGAGGGGAAGAGACCCAGTACTTC	CASSGLAGGEETQYF
TRBV9	NA	TRBJ2-2	few	TGTGCCAGCAGCGGCCAATCCAGGACCGGGGAGCTGTTTTTT	CASSGQSRTGELFF
TRBV19	TRBD1	TRBJ1-5	NA	TGTGCCAGTAGTACCATTAAGGACAGGGTCCTCAATCAGCCCCAGCATTTT	CASSTIKDRVLNQPQHF
TRBV18	NA	TRBJ2-3	NA	TGTGCCAGCTCACCTTACGTCCTAAACAGGTTGAGGACAGATACGCAGTATTTT	CASSPYVLNRLRTDTQYF
TRBV5-1	NA	TRBJ2-5	NA	TGCGCCAGCAGCTTGGGGGGGCGACCTGGGGTCGAGACCCAGTACTTC	CASSLGGRPGVETQYF
TRBV4-1	TRBD1	TRBJ1-1	NA	TGCGCCAGCAGCCCACTGACTTCCGACAGGGCTATAGATGTGCAGAGCACTGAAGCTTTCTTT	CASSPLTSDRAIDVQSTEAFF
TRBV3-1/TRBV3-2	NA	TRBJ2-7	NA	TGTGCCAGCAGCCCTAAGGGTGGAGGTGGGTACGAGCAGTACTTC	CASSPKGGGGYEQYF
TRBV5-1	NA	TRBJ1-1	once	TGCGCCAGCAGCTTGGATGCGGGGGTAGCTAGCACTGAAGCTTTCTTT	CASSLDAGVASTEAFF
TRBV6-2/TRBV6-3	NA	TRBJ1-5	once	TGTGCCAGCAGTTACATGGCGGGGGGCGGCAATCAGCCCCAGCATTTT	CASSYMAGGGNQPQHF
TRBV5-6	NA	TRBJ1-5	once	TGTGCCAGCAGCCTCCCCAATCAGCCCCAGCATTTT	CASSLPNQPQHF
TRBV18	TRBD2	TRBJ2-4	NA	TGTGCCAGCTCCGCCGGGACTAGCGCATTAAACATTCAGTACTTC	CASSAGTSALNIQYF
TRBV24-1	TRBD2	TRBJ2-2	NA	TGTGCCACCAGTGACCTGGGACTACAGAACACCGGGGAGCTGTTTTTT	CATSDLGLQNTGELFF
TRBV7-9	NA	TRBJ1-2	NA	TGTGCCAGCAGCTTAGGTAGCTCCTATGGCTACACCTTC	CASSLGSSYGYTF
TRBV7-2	TRBD2	TRBJ2-1	NA	TGTGCCAGCAGCTTAGGAGGCGGGAGAGCCGAAGGGGATGAGCAGTTCTTC	CASSLGGGRAEGDEQFF
TRBV5-1	NA	TRBJ2-5	NA	TGCGCCAGCAGCTTGACGACAGCCCAAGAGACCCAGTACTTC	CASSLTTAQETQYF
TRBV16	NA	TRBJ1-5	NA	TGTGCCAGCAGCCAATCCGGGGGAAATCAGCCCCAGCATTTT	CASSQSGGNQPQHF
TRBV23-1	NA	TRBJ1-5	NA	TGCGCCAGCAGTCAATCGGCGTTGAGGCGGAATCAGCCCCAGCATTTT	CASSQSALRRNQPQHF
TRBV24-1	TRBD2	TRBJ2-1	NA	TGTGCCACCAGTCTAGCGGGAGGGCCATCCATTGAGCAGTTCTTC	CATSLAGGPSIEQFF
TRBV12-3/TRBV12-4	NA	TRBJ2-7	NA	TGTGCCAGCAGTTTATCCCAATACGAGCAGTACTTC	CASSLSQYEQYF
TRBV19	TRBD1	TRBJ1-3	NA	TGTGCCAGCTCGGGACAGGGGTATGGAAACACCATATATTTT	CASSGQGYGNTIYF
TRBV29-1	NA	TRBJ2-3	NA	TGCAGCGTGACCCCCAGAGGCGGGAGCACAGATACGCAGTATTTT	CSVTPRGGSTDTQYF
TRBV30	TRBD1	TRBJ1-4	NA	TGTGCCTGGAGTGACTCGACAGGGAATGAAAAACTGTTTTTT	CAWSDSTGNEKLFF
TRBV27	NA	TRBJ2-1	NA	TGTGCCAGCAGTTTTAGTGGGGGCATGGAGTTCTTC	CASSFSGGMEFF
TRBV7-9	NA	TRBJ1-2	once	TGTGCCAGCAGCTTAGCTGAGGGTCTAGCTAACTATGGCTACACCTTC	CASSLAEGLANYGYTF
TRBV4-1	NA	TRBJ2-1	NA	TGCGCCAGCAGCCACGAGGGGGCCTACAATGAGCAGTTCTTC	CASSHEGAYNEQFF
TRBV4-2	NA	TRBJ2-1	NA	TGTGCCAGCAGCCAAGATGGGACCGCGGGGAAAGAGCAGTTCTTC	CASSQDGTAGKEQFF
TRBV28	NA	TRBJ1-5	NA	TGTGCCAGCAGCTCGACAAGATATAGCAATCAGCCCCAGCATTTT	CASSSTRYSNQPQHF
TRBV28	NA	TRBJ1-3	NA	TGTGCCAGCAGTTTGGGGCAGAGATACTCTGGAAACACCATATATTTT	CASSLGQRYSGNTIYF
TRBV7-9	TRBD2	TRBJ2-3	NA	TGTGCCAGCAGTAAAGCGGGACTAAGCACAGATACGCAGTATTTT	CASSKAGLSTDTQYF
TRBV4-1	NA	TRBJ2-7	once	TGCGCCAGCAGCCAAACCACTACCGTCCCCTACGAGCAGTACTTC	CASSQTTTVPYEQYF